One and the same sample provided the 26 T cell receptor beta chains below, sequenced in a study of monozygotic twins with inflammatory bowel disease. From its re-call of the 5' RACE reads, TCRdb lists each CDR3 protein once, without DNA. This sample's clone table lists about 160,000 distinct CDR3 sequences. Input material: blood. These receptors originate from a human donor with ulcerative colitis or Crohn's disease, or a healthy co-twin of an affected twin (not recorded which).

The chain is built from TRBV5-1 and TRBJ1-4; TCRdb outputs TRBD1, but without DNA this stays unchecked. CDR3 size: 15 residues. Germline values: CDR1 SGHRS, CDR2 YFSETQ. The chain's CDR3 is CASSLDTGGYEKLFF.

The chain uses TRBV2 and TRBJ2-2. The CDR3 totals 15 residues. Germline V gene sequence: CDR1 SNHLY, CDR2 FYNNEI. CDR3 protein: CASIRERANTGELFF.

The chain joins TRBV6-2 or TRBV6-3 to TRBJ2-5; lacking DNA, the TRBD1 call made by TCRdb goes unchecked. From germline, CDR1 is MNHEY and CDR2 SVGEGT. The length of the CDR3 is 13 residues. The CDR3 sequence: CASSPTGGETQYF.

The chain combines TRBV7-9 with TRBJ1-4. CDR3 size: 15 residues. CDR1 is SEHNR and CDR2 is FQNEAQ in the germline V gene (reference sequence). CDR3 protein: CASSLGTSSNEKLFF.

The chain employs TRBV19 and TRBJ1-5; as DNA is missing, the TRBD1 call by TCRdb cannot be tested. The CDR3 covers 16 residues. The germline V gene has CDR1 LNHDA and CDR2 SQIVND (reference sequence). CDR3 sequence reads: CASSIGRTGYYQPQHF.

V is TRBV5-1 and J is TRBJ2-2; as DNA is missing, the TRBD2 call by TCRdb cannot be tested. The V gene's germline CDR1 is SGHRS and CDR2 YFSETQ. The CDR3 sequence is 19 residues long. CDR3 region: CASILSGTSGRANTGELFF.

The V and J genes are TRBV5-6 and TRBJ2-7; with no DNA, the TCRdb D assignment of TRBD1 cannot be verified. The CDR3 is 16 residues long. The germline V gene encodes CDR1 SGHDT and CDR2 YYEEEE. CDR3 amino acids: CASSLVQPTGSTEQYF.

J is TRBJ2-5 and V is TRBV29-1; TCRdb returns TRBD2, unconfirmable since there is no DNA. Germline assignment: CDR1 SQVTM and CDR2 ANQGSEA. The length of the CDR3 is 14 residues. The CDR3 here is CSVEASGRRETQYF.

Here the CDR3 reads CASSLVAAMNTEAFF. The V gene is TRBV7-2, the J gene TRBJ1-1. The CDR3 is 15 residues long. Looked up from germline, CDR1 is SGHTA and CDR2 is FQGNSA. The complete variable domain, with remaining parts taken from reference TRBV7-2 and TRBJ1-1, reads GAGVSQSPSNKVTEKGKDVELRCDPISGHTALYWYRQSLGQGLEFLIYFQGNSAPDKSGLPSDRFSAERTGGSVSTLTIQRTQQEDSAVYLCASSLVAAMNTEAFFGQGTRLTVV.

The chain links TRBV28 to TRBJ2-5; TCRdb picks TRBD2, but there is no DNA to check that call. Germline values: CDR1 MDHEN, CDR2 SYDVKM. CDR3 length equals 17 residues. CDR3 sequence reads: CASSPLGLAGGQETQYF.

This chain uses TRBV25-1 with TRBJ1-1; TCRdb selects TRBD1, and the lack of DNA leaves this call unchecked. The length of the CDR3 is 14 residues. The germline gives CDR1 MGHDK, CDR2 SYGVNS. CDR3 loop: CASSEWRGGTEAFF.

The J gene is TRBJ1-4, the V gene TRBV10-2. The length of the CDR3 is 15 residues. Germline CDR1 and CDR2: WSHSY and SAAADI. This chain's CDR3 is CASCRNHATNEKLFF.

The chain recombines TRBV20-1 with TRBJ2-7; there is no DNA to check the TCRdb D call of TRBD2. Germline V gives CDR1 DFQATT, CDR2 SNEGSKA (reference sequence). The CDR3 length is 14 residues. This CDR3 reads CSPWAGTSGNEQYF.

V gene TRBV3-1 combines with J gene TRBJ1-1; TCRdb calls TRBD1, which cannot be checked without DNA. Looked up from germline, CDR1 is LGHDT and CDR2 is YNNKEL (reference sequence). The CDR3 extends over 16 amino acids. This CDR3 is CASSQDRAGGKTEAFF.

CDR3 amino acids: CASSRRTGVTGELFF. The J gene is TRBJ2-2, the V gene TRBV11-3; TCRdb gives TRBD1 as the D gene, but with no DNA this cannot be confirmed. The CDR3 loop spans 15 amino acids. Germline assignment: CDR1 SGHNT and CDR2 YENEEA.

The chain joins TRBV20-1 to TRBJ1-5; lacking DNA, the TRBD1 call made by TCRdb goes unchecked. This CDR3 comprises 12 residues. From germline, CDR1 is DFQATT and CDR2 SNEGSKA (reference sequence). The CDR3 reads CSANRGGQPQHF.

The chain is built from TRBV19 and TRBJ2-1; TCRdb returns TRBD2, unconfirmable since there is no DNA. The germline V gene encodes CDR1 LNHDA and CDR2 SQIVND (reference sequence). The CDR3 consists of 14 residues. CDR3 in amino acids: CASSIEPSRGEQFF.

The J gene is TRBJ2-7, the V gene TRBV28; TCRdb calls TRBD2, which cannot be checked without DNA. CDR1 and CDR2 from the germline V gene are MDHEN and SYDVKM. The CDR3 is 16 amino acids. CDR3 residues: CASSPSAAPSSYEQYF.

The genes are TRBV27 and TRBJ1-3. The CDR3 runs to 15 residues. The germline V gene has CDR1 MNHEY and CDR2 SMNVEV (reference sequence). This CDR3 reads CASSLRGEAGNTIYF.

This chain uses TRBV6-5 with TRBJ2-1; as DNA is missing, the TRBD2 call by TCRdb cannot be tested. This CDR3 is built from 16 residues. Per germline, CDR1 MNHEY and CDR2 SVGAGI. The CDR3 spells CASRGSGRAGSYEQFF.

V usage is TRBV15 and J usage is TRBJ2-1; TCRdb selects TRBD2, and the lack of DNA leaves this call unchecked. The CDR3 is 17 residues long. CDR1 is LNHNV, CDR2 YYDKDF, per germline (reference sequence). This CDR3 reads CATSTKDGLSGWNEQFF.

The V call is TRBV6-6, the J call TRBJ2-7; checking the TCRdb D call of TRBD1 is not possible without DNA. The CDR3 has 14 amino acids. The V gene's germline CDR1 is MNHNY and CDR2 SVGAGI (reference sequence). The CDR3 spells CASSYSGQSYEQYF.

V usage is TRBV4-2 and J usage is TRBJ1-1. The CDR3 contains 15 residues. In germline, CDR1 is LGHNA, CDR2 YNFKEQ. The CDR3 is CASSQDRLGGTEAFF.

This chain connects TRBV20-1 to TRBJ2-1; lacking DNA, the TRBD2 call made by TCRdb goes unchecked. The germline V gene has CDR1 DFQATT and CDR2 SNEGSKA (reference sequence). The CDR3 is 15 amino acids. CDR3 sequence: CSALAGEWSYNEQFF.

The genes are TRBV19 and TRBJ2-1; TCRdb's D call of TRBD1 is untestable without DNA. This CDR3 has 17 amino acids. The germline V gene has CDR1 LNHDA and CDR2 SQIVND (reference sequence). The CDR3 loop is CASLGIRGSPSYNEQFF.

The CDR3 sequence is CSKTPIQGNQETQYF. This chain uses TRBV20-1 with TRBJ2-5; with no DNA, the TCRdb D assignment of TRBD1 cannot be verified. The CDR3 contains 15 residues. Germline CDR1 and CDR2: DFQATT and SNEGSKA (reference sequence).